A selection of T cell receptor beta chains follows, all from one sample in a study of blood T cell repertoires in COVID-19. TCRdb keeps only in-frame clones here, not all; method: immunoSEQ multiplex PCR. The sample includes 330,000 or so clones, roughly 87% of them seen just once. Input material: peripheral blood. The receptor set was obtained from a man aged 25 to 45 with COVID-19, enrolled during active disease. CDR3s include the opening cysteine and the closing phenylalanine or tryptophan. A D gene is named only where the DNA matches it firmly. Clone size is not always given. Where it is, it says once, few, many or a class for expanded clones.

D: NA; J: TRBJ2-5; size: NA; V: TRBV7-2; CDR3: CASSSQGVRATQYF; DNA: TGTGCCAGCAGCTCTCAAGGGGTTAGGGCGACCCAGTACTTC
D: NA; J: TRBJ2-1; size: once; V: TRBV14; CDR3: CASSPMGGIPYNEQFF; DNA: TGTGCCAGCAGTCCCATGGGGGGAATCCCCTACAATGAGCAGTTCTTC
D: NA; J: TRBJ2-7; size: few; V: TRBV2; CDR3: CASGGPASYEQYF; DNA: TGTGCCAGCGGAGGGCCCGCTTCCTACGAGCAGTACTTC
D: TRBD1; J: TRBJ1-5; size: NA; V: TRBV30; CDR3: CAWKDRRYSNQPQHF; DNA: TGTGCCTGGAAGGACAGGAGATATAGCAATCAGCCCCAGCATTTT
D: TRBD1; J: TRBJ1-2; size: NA; V: TRBV4-1; CDR3: CASSQVGQDIMNGYTF; DNA: TGCGCCAGCAGCCAGGTTGGACAGGATATTATGAACGGCTACACCTTC
D: NA; J: TRBJ2-1; size: NA; V: TRBV18; CDR3: CASSPPRDRSSYNEQFF; DNA: TGTGCCAGCTCACCACCTCGAGACCGGAGCTCCTACAATGAGCAGTTCTTC
D: NA; J: TRBJ2-3; size: once; V: TRBV5-1; CDR3: CASSNNMDTQYF; DNA: TGCGCCAGCAGCAATAACATGGATACGCAGTATTTT
D: TRBD1; J: TRBJ2-6; size: NA; V: TRBV27; CDR3: CASSGTGVPSGANVLTF; DNA: TGTGCCAGCAGTGGGACAGGGGTCCCCTCTGGGGCCAACGTCCTGACTTTC
D: TRBD2; J: TRBJ2-5; size: NA; V: TRBV28; CDR3: CASKVSGRALGETQYF; DNA: TGTGCCAGCAAAGTAAGCGGGAGGGCCCTTGGAGAGACCCAGTACTTC
D: NA; J: TRBJ1-1; size: NA; V: TRBV27; CDR3: CASSSHRTSNTEAFF; DNA: TGTGCCAGCAGTAGCCACAGGACGTCGAACACTGAAGCTTTCTTT
D: TRBD1; J: TRBJ1-1; size: NA; V: TRBV19; CDR3: CASSAGTGLNTEAFF; DNA: TGTGCCAGTAGTGCGGGGACAGGGCTGAACACTGAAGCTTTCTTT
D: NA; J: TRBJ2-1; size: NA; V: TRBV7-2; CDR3: CASSLARINEQFF; DNA: TGTGCCAGCAGCTTAGCCCGTATCAATGAGCAGTTCTTC
D: TRBD1; J: TRBJ1-2; size: NA; V: TRBV28; CDR3: CASTTPGQGVPYGYTF; DNA: TGTGCCAGCACTACTCCTGGACAGGGGGTCCCCTATGGCTACACCTTC
D: NA; J: TRBJ2-2; size: NA; V: TRBV28; CDR3: CASSRHSGELFF; DNA: TGTGCCAGCAGCCGTCACAGCGGGGAGCTGTTTTTT
D: NA; J: TRBJ2-1; size: NA; V: TRBV6-2/TRBV6-3; CDR3: CASSYPGLSEQFF; DNA: TGTGCCAGCAGTTATCCGGGGTTGAGCGAGCAGTTCTTC
D: NA; J: TRBJ1-5; size: NA; V: TRBV6-1; CDR3: CASSEMQISNQPQHF; DNA: TGTGCCAGCAGTGAAATGCAGATTAGCAATCAGCCCCAGCATTTT
D: NA; J: TRBJ2-1; size: NA; V: TRBV5-1; CDR3: CASSGRLAFEQFF; DNA: TGCGCCAGCAGCGGCCGCCTAGCTTTTGAGCAGTTCTTC
D: TRBD1; J: TRBJ2-7; size: NA; V: TRBV5-1; CDR3: CASSQTGSYEQYF; DNA: TGCGCCAGCAGCCAGACAGGGTCCTACGAGCAGTACTTC
D: TRBD2; J: TRBJ2-1; size: NA; V: TRBV5-1; CDR3: CASSLPRGAGGLRTSSYNEQFF; DNA: TGCGCCAGCAGCTTGCCCCGGGGGGCGGGAGGCCTCCGAACCAGCTCCTACAATGAGCAGTTCTTC
D: TRBD1; J: TRBJ2-3; size: NA; V: TRBV6-6; CDR3: CASRTGTGVMNTQYF; DNA: TGTGCCAGCAGAACCGGGACAGGGGTCATGAATACGCAGTATTTT
D: NA; J: TRBJ1-4; size: NA; V: TRBV5-6; CDR3: CASSRREVGREKLFF; DNA: TGTGCCAGCAGCCGACGGGAGGTTGGTCGTGAAAAACTGTTTTTT
D: NA; J: TRBJ1-1; size: NA; V: TRBV2; CDR3: CASRAWTENTEAFF; DNA: TGTGCCAGCAGGGCCTGGACAGAGAACACTGAAGCTTTCTTT
D: NA; J: TRBJ1-2; size: NA; V: TRBV11-3; CDR3: CASSLDGGYGYTF; DNA: TGTGCCAGCAGCTTAGATGGAGGGTATGGCTACACCTTC
D: TRBD1; J: TRBJ2-2; size: NA; V: TRBV19; CDR3: CASSTGQGITGELFF; DNA: TGTGCCAGTAGTACGGGACAGGGGATCACCGGGGAGCTGTTTTTT
D: NA; J: TRBJ1-1; size: NA; V: TRBV20-1; CDR3: CSQEARNEAFF; DNA: TGCAGTCAAGAGGCGCGAAATGAAGCTTTCTTT
D: NA; J: TRBJ1-1; size: NA; V: TRBV7-9; CDR3: CASSFSVTGPEAFF; DNA: TGTGCCAGCAGCTTTTCGGTGACGGGTCCAGAAGCTTTCTTT
D: TRBD1; J: TRBJ2-1; size: once; V: TRBV10-3; CDR3: CAISITGADEQFF; DNA: TGTGCCATCAGTATTACAGGGGCGGATGAGCAGTTCTTC
D: NA; J: TRBJ1-1; size: NA; V: TRBV28; CDR3: CASSLLAAEAFF; DNA: TGTGCCAGCAGTTTATTGGCCGCAGAAGCTTTCTTT
D: TRBD1; J: TRBJ2-5; size: NA; V: TRBV4-3; CDR3: CASSQDGQDQETQYF; DNA: TGCGCCAGCAGCCAAGACGGACAGGATCAAGAGACCCAGTACTTC
D: TRBD1; J: TRBJ2-7; size: NA; V: TRBV18; CDR3: CASSGAGTGAYEQYF; DNA: TGTGCCAGCTCAGGAGCCGGGACAGGGGCCTACGAGCAGTACTTC
D: NA; J: TRBJ1-1; size: few; V: TRBV6-5; CDR3: CASSYSRQKNTEAFF; DNA: TGTGCCAGCAGTTACTCCAGACAGAAGAACACTGAAGCTTTCTTT
D: TRBD2; J: TRBJ2-3; size: NA; V: TRBV15; CDR3: CATSRGGLAGATDTQYF; DNA: TGTGCCACCAGCAGAGGAGGACTAGCGGGAGCGACAGATACGCAGTATTTT
D: TRBD2; J: TRBJ2-2; size: once; V: TRBV3-1/TRBV3-2; CDR3: CASSQGGGTLSGELFF; DNA: TGTGCCAGCAGCCAAGGGGGAGGGACCTTATCTGGGGAGCTGTTTTTT
D: TRBD2; J: TRBJ2-7; size: NA; V: TRBV18; CDR3: CASSPSGGTGYEQYF; DNA: TGTGCCAGCTCACCATCGGGGGGGACTGGGTACGAGCAGTACTTC